These 10 T cell receptor beta chains share one sample of origin, sequenced in a study of blood T cell repertoires in COVID-19. Using immunoSEQ multiplex PCR, the repertoire was profiled, and TCRdb retains in-frame clones only, with some absent. The sample has hundreds of thousands of clones, approximately 80% seen once. The sequencing input was PBMCs or T cells enriched from blood (not recorded which). The receptors shown here come from a woman between 40 and 55 years old with acute COVID-19.

This chain links TRBV12-3 or TRBV12-4 with TRBJ1-1; 7 nucleotides align to TRBD1. There are 12 residues in the CDR3. After removal of 8 bases from V and 5 bases from J, the junction contained 5 bases not matched to a gene. This CDR3 reads CASRDSETEAFF. DNA for the CDR3: TGTGCCAGCCGGGACAGTGAAACTGAAGCTTTCTTT.

The chain has TRBV19 and TRBJ2-7, with D possibly matching TRBD2 (6 bases). This CDR3 contains 16 residues. The ends were cut back, 1 base at V and 7 bases at J, with 20 bases in the middle. Looked up from germline, CDR1 is LNHDA and CDR2 is SQIVND (reference sequence). The CDR3 coding sequence is TGTGCCAGTAGTATAGCCGGGGGTAGCAATCTGGCTGAGCAGTACTTC. Its protein product is CASSIAGGSNLAEQYF.

DNA of the CDR3: TGTGCCAGCAGCCTACGACAGGGGGGCCAAGAGACCCAGTACTTC. Its translation is CASSLRQGGQETQYF. The chain combines TRBV11-3 with TRBJ2-5, with 9 bases aligning to TRBD1. Germline CDR1 reads SGHNT; CDR2 reads YENEEA. This CDR3 contains 15 residues. The V gene end was trimmed by 5 bases and the J gene end by 1 base; junction bases not matched to a gene: 5.

The genes are TRBV27 and TRBJ1-5; D gene unclear. V lost 3 bases and J 4 bases, leaving 22 bases between the germline ends. There are 18 residues in the CDR3. In germline, CDR1 is MNHEY, CDR2 SMNVEV (reference sequence). In nucleotides, the CDR3 is TGTGCCAGCAGTTTTGCCTCTGCCGGGGAGCAAGTTAATCAGCCCCAGCATTTT. This codes for CASSFASAGEQVNQPQHF.

The gene calls are TRBV12-3 or TRBV12-4 and TRBJ1-1; a possible D gene is TRBD1 (6 bases). This CDR3 is 13 amino acids long. Trimming took off 4 bases at V and 1 base at J, with 7 bases between the two ends. The CDR3 nucleotides read TGTGCCAGCAGTTGGACAGAGAACACTGAAGCTTTCTTT. It encodes CASSWTENTEAFF.

The V call is TRBV2, the J call TRBJ1-6, with 10 bases aligning to TRBD1. The J segment lost 9 bases and the V segment lost 6 bases, leaving 5 bases of the junction unmatched. CDR1 SNHLY and CDR2 FYNNEI come from the germline V gene. This CDR3 has 14 residues. CDR3 amino acids: CASRLTGGISPLHF. CDR3 nucleotide sequence: TGTGCCAGCAGACTGACAGGGGGCATTTCACCCCTCCACTTT.

The CDR3 protein is CASSERGREETQYF. The CDR3 DNA reads TGTGCCAGCAGCGAGAGGGGGCGCGAAGAGACCCAGTACTTC. The chain joins TRBV28 to TRBJ2-5; TRBD1 matches 7 bases. The V gene end was trimmed by 6 bases and the J gene end by 3 bases; junction bases not matched to a gene: 7. Germline V CDR1 and CDR2: MDHEN, SYDVKM. This CDR3 has 14 residues.

The chain joins TRBV9 to TRBJ2-1, with 9 bases fitting TRBD2. The ends lost 2 bases at V and 8 bases at J; junction bases unmatched: 20. CDR1 and CDR2 from the germline V gene are SGDLS and YYNGEE. The CDR3 is 19 residues long. The CDR3 sequence: CASSVPLLKLAGDMDEQFF. CDR3 DNA: TGTGCCAGCAGCGTCCCCCTGTTAAAGTTAGCGGGAGATATGGATGAGCAGTTCTTC. Drawing the rest from reference TRBV9 and TRBJ2-1, the complete variable domain is DSGVTQTPKHLITATGQRVTLRCSPRSGDLSVYWYQQSLDQGLQFLIQYYNGEERAKGNILERFSAQQFPDLHSELNLSSLELGDSALYFCASSVPLLKLAGDMDEQFFGPGTRLTVL.

The CDR3 nucleotides are TGTGCCAGCAGGAGGGACACCGTGAACTATGGCTACACCTTC. The encoded protein is CASRRDTVNYGYTF. V and J are TRBV2 and TRBJ1-2, with a possible D match to TRBD1 (6 bases). The CDR3 has 14 amino acids. Germline CDR1 SNHLY, CDR2 FYNNEI. V was cut by 6 bases and J by 2 bases, with 13 bases left in between.

This clone was seen only once. V and J are TRBV10-1 and TRBJ1-3, with D maybe TRBD1 (5 bases). From germline, CDR1 is WNHNN and CDR2 SYGVQD (reference sequence). The CDR3 spans 17 residues. V was pared by 3 bases and J by 5 bases, with 20 bases between. CDR3 sequence: CASSEVGWGGYRNTIYF. The CDR3 bases are TGCGCCAGCAGTGAAGTGGGTTGGGGGGGTTATAGAAACACCATATATTTT.